This TCR beta chain emerged from a study of T-cell reconstitution after alpha-beta-depleted transplantation in children. Study-wide results and limits: Expanded clones from the graft, numbering several hundred, reportedly supplied alpha-beta T cells about two months after transplant. At day 60, the high TCRbeta diversity found in some patients originated from recipient T cells and thymic progenitors that had survived. T-cell counts and diversity at one year post-transplant came mainly from newly produced T cells.

In germline, CDR1 is SGHTA, CDR2 FQGNSA. The CDR3 has 13 residues. Trimming cost V 4 bases and J 9 bases, with 14 bases left between them. Preparation of the TCRbeta library involved a method that used unique molecular identifiers. TCRdb independently ran MiXCR on the PCR reads; one entry per CDR3 protein. The sample shows 580,000 or so distinct CDR3 sequences, roughly 24% of them seen only once. A few counts support this clonotype. Its matching antigen is unknown. The sequence came from a boy younger than two who had a stem cell transplant for acute myeloid leukemia, so the T cells may come from the graft donor. The source was PBMCs, mostly from graft donor cells, collected 360 days after TCRalphabeta/CD19-depleted stem cell transplant. The chain carries TRBV7-2 and TRBJ2-3; no firm D call. The CDR3 DNA follows: TGTGCCAGCAGCTCCCCCTCGATAGGAACGCAGTATTTT. Translating it yields CASSSPSIGTQYF.